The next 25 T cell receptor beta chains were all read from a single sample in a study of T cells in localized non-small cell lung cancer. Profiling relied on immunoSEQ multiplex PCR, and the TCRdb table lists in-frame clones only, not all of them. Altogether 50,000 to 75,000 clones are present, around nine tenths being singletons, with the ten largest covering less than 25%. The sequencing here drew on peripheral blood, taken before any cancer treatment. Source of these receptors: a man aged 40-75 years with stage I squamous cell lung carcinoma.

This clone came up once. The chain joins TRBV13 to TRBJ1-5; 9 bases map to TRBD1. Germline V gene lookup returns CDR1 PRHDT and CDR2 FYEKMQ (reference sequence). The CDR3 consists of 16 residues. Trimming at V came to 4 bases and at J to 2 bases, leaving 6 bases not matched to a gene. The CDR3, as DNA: TGTGCCAGCAGCTCGGGACAGGGAAGGCGCAATCAGCCCCAGCATTTT. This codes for CASSSGQGRRNQPQHF.

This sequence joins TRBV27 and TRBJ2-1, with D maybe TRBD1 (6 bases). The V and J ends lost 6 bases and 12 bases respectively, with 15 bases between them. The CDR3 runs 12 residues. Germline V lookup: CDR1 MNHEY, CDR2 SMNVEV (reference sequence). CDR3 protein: CASSPVGARQFF. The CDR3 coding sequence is TGTGCCAGCAGCCCCGTGGGGGCGAGGCAGTTCTTC.

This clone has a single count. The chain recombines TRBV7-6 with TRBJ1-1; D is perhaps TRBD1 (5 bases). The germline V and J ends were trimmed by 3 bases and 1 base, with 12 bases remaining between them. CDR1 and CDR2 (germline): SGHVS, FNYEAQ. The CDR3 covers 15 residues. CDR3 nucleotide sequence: TGTGCCAGCAGCTTGGGGGGGGTCTCGAACACTGAAGCTTTCTTT. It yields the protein CASSLGGVSNTEAFF.

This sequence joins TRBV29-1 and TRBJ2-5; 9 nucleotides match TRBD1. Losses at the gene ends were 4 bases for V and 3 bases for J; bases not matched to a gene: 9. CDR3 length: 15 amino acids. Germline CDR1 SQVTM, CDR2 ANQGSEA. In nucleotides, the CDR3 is TGCAGCGTTGCCGAACAGGGGGCTACGGAAGAGACCCAGTACTTC. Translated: CSVAEQGATEETQYF.

CDR3 nucleotide sequence: TGTGCCAGCAGTCGCGATGAGCAGTTCTTC. It is translated as CASSRDEQFF. V usage is TRBV7-8 and J usage is TRBJ2-1; D unclear. Between the trimmed V and J ends, which lost 6 bases and 8 bases, there was a span of 5 bases. There are 10 residues in the CDR3. Germline CDR1 is SGHVS and CDR2 is FQNEAQ.

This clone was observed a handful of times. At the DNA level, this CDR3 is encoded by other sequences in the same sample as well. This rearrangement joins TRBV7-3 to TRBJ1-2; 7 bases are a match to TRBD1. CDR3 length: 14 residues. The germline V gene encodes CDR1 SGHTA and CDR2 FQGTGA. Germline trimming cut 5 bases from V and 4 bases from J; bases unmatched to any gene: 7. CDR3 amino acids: CASSPTGATYGYTF. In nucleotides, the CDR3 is TGTGCCAGCAGCCCCACAGGGGCTACCTATGGCTACACCTTC.

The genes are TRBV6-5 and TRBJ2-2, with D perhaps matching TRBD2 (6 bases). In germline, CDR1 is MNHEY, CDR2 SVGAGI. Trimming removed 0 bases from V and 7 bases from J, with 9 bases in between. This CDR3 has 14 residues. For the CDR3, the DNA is TGTGCCAGCAGTTACTCTCGCGGGAACGGGGAGCTGTTTTTT. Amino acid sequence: CASSYSRGNGELFF.

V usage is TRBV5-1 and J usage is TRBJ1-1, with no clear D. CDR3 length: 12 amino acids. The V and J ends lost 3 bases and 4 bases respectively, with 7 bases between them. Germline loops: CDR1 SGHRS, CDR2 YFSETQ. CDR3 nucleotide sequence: TGCGCCAGCAGCTGGGAAGGCACTGAAGCTTTCTTT. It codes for CASSWEGTEAFF.

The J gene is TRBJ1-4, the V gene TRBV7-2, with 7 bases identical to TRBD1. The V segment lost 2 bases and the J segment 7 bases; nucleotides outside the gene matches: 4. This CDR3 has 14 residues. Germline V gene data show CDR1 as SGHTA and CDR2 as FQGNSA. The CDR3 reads CASSLQQGSEKLFF. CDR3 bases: TGTGCCAGCAGCTTACAACAGGGGAGTGAAAAACTGTTTTTT.

CDR3 sequence (DNA): TGTGCCAGCAGGCCCGGGACTGCGAATGAAAAACTGTTTTTT. The encoded protein is CASRPGTANEKLFF. This chain connects TRBV6-5 to TRBJ1-4, with a weak D call TRBD1 (5 bases). There are 14 residues in the CDR3. The germline V and J ends were trimmed by 6 bases and 5 bases, with 13 bases remaining between them. CDR1 and CDR2 (germline): MNHEY, SVGAGI.

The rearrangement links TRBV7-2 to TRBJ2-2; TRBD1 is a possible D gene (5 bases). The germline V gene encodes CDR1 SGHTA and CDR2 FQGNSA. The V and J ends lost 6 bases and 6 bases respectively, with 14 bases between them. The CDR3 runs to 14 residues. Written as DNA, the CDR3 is TGTGCCAGCAGGTCGGACACCGACTCCGGGGAGCTGTTTTTT. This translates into CASRSDTDSGELFF.

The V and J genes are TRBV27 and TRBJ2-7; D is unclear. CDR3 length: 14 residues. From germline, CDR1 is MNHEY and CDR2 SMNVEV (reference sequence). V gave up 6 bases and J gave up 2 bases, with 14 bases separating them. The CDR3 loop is CASSSRLEPYEQYF. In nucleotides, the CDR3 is TGTGCCAGCAGCTCCCGGCTGGAACCCTACGAGCAGTACTTC.

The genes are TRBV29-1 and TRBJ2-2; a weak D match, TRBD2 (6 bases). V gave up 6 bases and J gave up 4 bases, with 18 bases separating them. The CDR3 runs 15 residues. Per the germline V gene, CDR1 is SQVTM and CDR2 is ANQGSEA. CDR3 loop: CSVASGLSLTGELFF. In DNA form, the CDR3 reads TGCAGCGTGGCTAGTGGACTATCTCTCACCGGGGAGCTGTTTTTT.

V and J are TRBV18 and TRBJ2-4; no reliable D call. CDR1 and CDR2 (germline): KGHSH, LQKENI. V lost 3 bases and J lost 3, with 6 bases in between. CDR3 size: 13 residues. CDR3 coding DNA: TGTGCCAGCTCACCCCTCGACAAAAACATTCAGTACTTC. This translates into CASSPLDKNIQYF. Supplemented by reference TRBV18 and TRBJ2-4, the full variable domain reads NAGVMQNPRHLVRRRGQEARLRCSPMKGHSHVYWYRQLPEEGLKFMVYLQKENIIDESGMPKERFSAEFPKEGPSILRIQQVVRGDSAAYFCASSPLDKNIQYFGAGTRLSVL.

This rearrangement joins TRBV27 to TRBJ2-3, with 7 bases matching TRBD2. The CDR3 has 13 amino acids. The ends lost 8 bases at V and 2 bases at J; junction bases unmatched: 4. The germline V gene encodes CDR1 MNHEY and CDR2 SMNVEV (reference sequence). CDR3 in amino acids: CASPGRPTDTQYF. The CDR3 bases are TGTGCCAGCCCCGGGAGGCCCACAGATACGCAGTATTTT.

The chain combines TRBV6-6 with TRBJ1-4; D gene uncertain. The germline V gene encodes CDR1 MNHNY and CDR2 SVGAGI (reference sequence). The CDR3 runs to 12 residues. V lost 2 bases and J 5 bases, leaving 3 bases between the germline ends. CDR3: CASSYGNEKLFF. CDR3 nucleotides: TGTGCCAGCAGTTACGGGAATGAAAAACTGTTTTTT.

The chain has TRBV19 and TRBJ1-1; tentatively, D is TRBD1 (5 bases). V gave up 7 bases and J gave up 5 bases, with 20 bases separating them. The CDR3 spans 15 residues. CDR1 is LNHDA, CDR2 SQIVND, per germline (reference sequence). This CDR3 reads CASNGAWGVGTEAFF. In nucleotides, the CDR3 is TGTGCCAGTAATGGGGCTTGGGGAGTAGGGACTGAAGCTTTCTTT.

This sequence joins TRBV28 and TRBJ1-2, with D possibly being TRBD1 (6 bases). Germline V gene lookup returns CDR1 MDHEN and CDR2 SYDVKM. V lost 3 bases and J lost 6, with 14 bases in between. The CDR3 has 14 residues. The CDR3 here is CASSLWGRGNGYTF. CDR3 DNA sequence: TGTGCCAGCAGTTTGTGGGGGAGGGGGAATGGCTACACCTTC.

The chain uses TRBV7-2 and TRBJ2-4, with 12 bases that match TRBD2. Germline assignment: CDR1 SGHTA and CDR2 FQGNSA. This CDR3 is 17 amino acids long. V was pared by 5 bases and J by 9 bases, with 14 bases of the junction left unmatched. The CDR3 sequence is CASSPTSGRGLVSIQYF. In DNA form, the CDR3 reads TGTGCCAGCAGCCCGACTAGCGGGAGAGGACTCGTGAGCATTCAGTACTTC.

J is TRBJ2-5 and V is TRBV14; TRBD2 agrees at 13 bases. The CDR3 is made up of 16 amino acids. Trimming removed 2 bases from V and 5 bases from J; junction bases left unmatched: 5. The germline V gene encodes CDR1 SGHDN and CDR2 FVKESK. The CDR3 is CASSQRGLAGWETQYF. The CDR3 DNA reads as TGTGCCAGCAGCCAACGGGGACTAGCGGGATGGGAGACCCAGTACTTC.

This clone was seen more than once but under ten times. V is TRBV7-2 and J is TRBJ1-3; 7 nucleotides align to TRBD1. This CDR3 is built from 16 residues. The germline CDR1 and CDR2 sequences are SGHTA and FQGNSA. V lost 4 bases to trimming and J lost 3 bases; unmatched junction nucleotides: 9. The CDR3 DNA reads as TGTGCCAGCAGCTCTCGGACAGGATCGGATGGAAACACCATATATTTT. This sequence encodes CASSSRTGSDGNTIYF.

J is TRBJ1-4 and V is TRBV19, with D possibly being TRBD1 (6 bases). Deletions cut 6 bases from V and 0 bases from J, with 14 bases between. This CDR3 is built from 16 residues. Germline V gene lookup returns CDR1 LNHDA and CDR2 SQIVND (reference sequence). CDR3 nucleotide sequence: TGTGCCAGTAGATCTGCAGGGGATGCAACTAATGAAAAACTGTTTTTT. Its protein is CASRSAGDATNEKLFF.

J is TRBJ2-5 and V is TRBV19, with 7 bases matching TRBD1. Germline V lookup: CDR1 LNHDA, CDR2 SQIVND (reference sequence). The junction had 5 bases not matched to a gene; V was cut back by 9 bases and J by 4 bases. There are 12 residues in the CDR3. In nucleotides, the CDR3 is TGTGCCAGCCGGGACAGAAGAGAGACCCAGTACTTC. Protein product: CASRDRRETQYF.

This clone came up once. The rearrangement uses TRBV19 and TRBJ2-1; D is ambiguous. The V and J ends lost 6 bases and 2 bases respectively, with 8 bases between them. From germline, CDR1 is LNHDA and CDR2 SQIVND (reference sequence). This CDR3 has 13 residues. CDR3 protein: CASRNEAYNEQFF. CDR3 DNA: TGTGCCAGTAGGAACGAAGCCTACAATGAGCAGTTCTTC.

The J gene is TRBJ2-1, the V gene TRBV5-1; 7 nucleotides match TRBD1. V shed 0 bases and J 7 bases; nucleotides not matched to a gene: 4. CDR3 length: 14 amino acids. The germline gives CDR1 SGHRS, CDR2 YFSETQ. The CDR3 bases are TGCGCCAGCAGCTTGGTCCAGGGGGTAAATGAGCAGTTCTTC. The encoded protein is CASSLVQGVNEQFF. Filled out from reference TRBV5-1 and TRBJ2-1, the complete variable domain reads KAGVTQTPRYLIKTRGQQVTLSCSPISGHRSVSWYQQTPGQGLQFLFEYFSETQRNKGNFPGRFSGRQFSNSRSEMNVSTLELGDSALYLCASSLVQGVNEQFFGPGTRLTVL.